One and the same sample provided the 29 T cell receptor beta chains below, sequenced in a study of chemoradiotherapy in HPV16-positive cancers. Clones were sequenced by immunoSEQ multiplex PCR, and TCRdb holds only the in-frame ones, with some missing. Of about 35,000 clones in the sample, 80% to 95% were seen once. Material: blood, obtained from a patient who underwent chemoradiotherapy. The receptors here all came from a human donor with HPV-associated anogenital cancer.

This chain links TRBV18 with TRBJ2-7, with 8 bases that match TRBD1. The CDR3 is 15 residues long. The J segment lost 6 bases and the V segment lost 2 bases, leaving 9 bases of the junction unmatched. Germline loops: CDR1 KGHSH, CDR2 LQKENI. The CDR3 here is CASSPRGQGAGEQYF. In DNA, the CDR3 is TGTGCCAGCTCACCAAGGGGGCAGGGGGCCGGCGAGCAGTACTTC.

The chain recombines TRBV7-2 with TRBJ1-5; D gene ambiguous. This CDR3 region has 14 residues. Germline values: CDR1 SGHTA, CDR2 FQGNSA. V was clipped by 5 bases and J by 0 bases, with 8 bases between them. The CDR3 DNA reads TGTGCCAGCAGCCCGGGCCTTAGCAATCAGCCCCAGCATTTT. Its translation is CASSPGLSNQPQHF.

This clone was recorded a few times. The J gene is TRBJ1-6, the V gene TRBV14; D gene uncertain. Germline V lookup: CDR1 SGHDN, CDR2 FVKESK. Trimming stripped 4 bases from V and 13 bases from J, with 11 bases between. The CDR3 loop spans 12 amino acids. The CDR3 spells CASSPLGSPLHF. The DNA of the CDR3 is TGTGCCAGCAGCCCCCTGGGGTCGCCCCTCCACTTT. Filled out from reference TRBV14 and TRBJ1-6, the complete variable domain reads EAGVTQFPSHSVIEKGQTVTLRCDPISGHDNLYWYRRVMGKEIKFLLHFVKESKQDESGMPNNRFLAERTGGTYSTLKVQPAELEDSGVYFCASSPLGSPLHFGNGTRLTVT.

V and J are TRBV9 and TRBJ1-1; no reliable D call. The CDR3 consists of 13 residues. Germline V gene lookup returns CDR1 SGDLS and CDR2 YYNGEE. Trimming cost V 0 bases and J 4 bases, with 7 bases left between them. CDR3 amino acids: CASSVGGTTEAFF. CDR3 bases: TGTGCCAGCAGCGTAGGGGGTACCACTGAAGCTTTCTTT.

The rearrangement uses TRBV19 and TRBJ2-6, with D perhaps TRBD1 (6 bases). The CDR3 length is 16 residues. V dropped 5 bases and J dropped 0 bases, with 11 bases sitting between them. CDR1 and CDR2 (germline): LNHDA, SQIVND (reference sequence). CDR3 DNA: TGTGCCAGTAGTCGAGGACAGACCTCTGGGGCCAACGTCCTGACTTTC. Protein product: CASSRGQTSGANVLTF.

The chain uses TRBV21-1 and TRBJ1-2; the D call in the table, TRBD1, was not verified against the DNA. TRBV21-1 constitutes a pseudogene. This CDR3 is 15 amino acids long. CDR3: CASRLYRDRDYGYTF. CDR3 in DNA: TGTGCCAGCAGACTATACCGGGACAGGGACTATGGCTACACCTTC.

The chain uses TRBV5-6 and TRBJ2-7; D is perhaps TRBD1 or TRBD2 (5 bases each). Germline V CDR1 and CDR2: SGHDT, YYEEEE. This CDR3 region has 16 residues. V was pared by 0 bases and J by 6 bases, with 19 bases between. CDR3 in DNA: TGTGCCAGCAGCTTGGGGTCAGTGAGGGGTTCCGGCGAGCAGTACTTC. Amino acids: CASSLGSVRGSGEQYF.

The chain uses TRBV18 and TRBJ1-4; 7 positions match TRBD1. CDR1 is KGHSH, CDR2 LQKENI, per germline. The CDR3 spans 17 residues. V trimming: 2 bases; J trimming: 0 bases; junction bases outside the gene matches: 6. Written as DNA, the CDR3 is TGTGCCAGCTCACCAAGGGGGACAGCCTCAACTAATGAAAAACTGTTTTTT. It specifies CASSPRGTASTNEKLFF.

The table lists this clone with a count of one. The V gene is TRBV13, the J gene TRBJ2-2, with D possibly matching TRBD2 (6 bases). Per the germline V gene, CDR1 is PRHDT and CDR2 is FYEKMQ (reference sequence). The CDR3 covers 13 residues. Deletions cut 5 bases from V and 7 bases from J, with 11 bases between. The CDR3 sequence: CASSPEGGGELFF. The CDR3 DNA sequence: TGTGCCAGCAGCCCGGAGGGCGGCGGGGAGCTGTTTTTT.

The chain joins TRBV7-9 to TRBJ2-1, with a tentative D call TRBD1 (5 bases). Trimming pared 8 bases from V and 6 bases from J, leaving 14 bases between. CDR1 SEHNR and CDR2 FQNEAQ come from the germline V gene (reference sequence). The length of the CDR3 is 13 residues. The CDR3: CASVAGRLNEQFF. CDR3 bases: TGTGCCAGCGTTGCAGGGCGGCTCAATGAGCAGTTCTTC.

This chain uses TRBV4-1 with TRBJ2-3; 8 nucleotides line up with TRBD2. CDR3 length equals 16 residues. The V segment lost 4 bases and the J segment 0 bases; nucleotides outside the gene matches: 6. Germline loops: CDR1 MGHRA, CDR2 YSYEKL. CDR3 loop: CASSRPIAGSTDTQYF. For the CDR3, the DNA is TGCGCCAGCAGCCGACCGATAGCGGGGAGCACAGATACGCAGTATTTT.

The rearrangement links TRBV30 to TRBJ2-1; D perhaps matches TRBD1 (6 bases). The V end was cut by 1 base, the J end by 8 bases, with 9 bases between. This CDR3 spans 12 amino acids. The germline V gene has CDR1 GTSNPN and CDR2 SVGIG (reference sequence). Written as DNA, the CDR3 is TGTGCCTGGAGTGAACAGGGACATGAGCAGTTCTTC. Translating it yields CAWSEQGHEQFF.

The chain uses TRBV7-9 and TRBJ2-7; 7 nucleotides line up with TRBD1. CDR1 is SEHNR and CDR2 is FQNEAQ in the germline V gene (reference sequence). The CDR3 is 11 residues long. The V segment lost 4 bases and the J segment 6 bases; nucleotides outside the gene matches: 0. The CDR3 nucleotides are TGTGCCAGCAGCTCAGGGGGCGAGCAGTACTTC. It yields the protein CASSSGGEQYF.

The chain uses TRBV5-1 and TRBJ1-1, with D perhaps matching TRBD1 (6 bases). The V end was cut by 0 bases, the J end by 4 bases, with 13 bases between. Germline V gene sequence: CDR1 SGHRS, CDR2 YFSETQ. The CDR3 sequence is 15 residues long. This CDR3 is CASSLESTGTTEAFF. Written as DNA, the CDR3 is TGCGCCAGCAGCTTGGAATCTACAGGGACCACTGAAGCTTTCTTT.

The chain carries TRBV5-6 and TRBJ2-3; D is unclear. The V and J ends lost 2 bases and 0 bases respectively, with 13 bases between them. The CDR3 length is 16 residues. Germline CDR1 is SGHDT and CDR2 is YYEEEE. The CDR3 DNA is TGTGCCAGCAGCTTTAGACGGACCCGTAGCACAGATACGCAGTATTTT. Its protein product is CASSFRRTRSTDTQYF.

The chain joins TRBV5-6 to TRBJ2-1; D is possibly TRBD2 (6 bases). The germline V gene has CDR1 SGHDT and CDR2 YYEEEE. There are 15 residues in the CDR3. Trimming stripped 0 bases from V and 6 bases from J, with 13 bases between. The chain's CDR3 is CASSLGLDRTNEQFF. The CDR3 DNA follows: TGTGCCAGCAGCTTGGGACTAGATCGCACCAATGAGCAGTTCTTC.

The chain has TRBV4-1 and TRBJ2-3, with TRBD2 matching over 7 bases. The junction had 12 bases not matched to a gene; V was cut back by 1 base and J by 5 bases. The CDR3 loop spans 17 amino acids. CDR1 is MGHRA, CDR2 YSYEKL, per germline. CDR3 sequence reads: CASSQVPAGTAGDTQYF. For the CDR3, the DNA is TGCGCCAGCAGCCAAGTTCCAGCGGGAACTGCTGGAGATACGCAGTATTTT.

V usage is TRBV11-2 and J usage is TRBJ2-5; D might be TRBD1 (6 bases). This CDR3 has 16 amino acids. Germline V CDR1 and CDR2: SGHAT, FQNNGV. V shed 3 bases and J shed 2 bases, with 16 bases lying between them. The CDR3 DNA is TGTGCCAGCAGCTTCAACCTACAGGGATCTCAAGAGACCCAGTACTTC. This sequence encodes CASSFNLQGSQETQYF. Filled out from reference TRBV11-2 and TRBJ2-5, the complete variable domain reads EAGVAQSPRYKIIEKRQSVAFWCNPISGHATLYWYQQILGQGPKLLIQFQNNGVVDDSQLPKDRFSAERLKGVDSTLKIQPAKLEDSAVYLCASSFNLQGSQETQYFGPGTRLLVL.

The chain couples TRBV12-5 to TRBJ2-1, with TRBD1 matching 9 bases. The CDR3 runs to 13 residues. The germline V gene has CDR1 LGHNT and CDR2 FRNRAP. The trim removed 11 bases at V and 9 bases at J, leaving 11 bases unmatched. CDR3 sequence: CAHRDREYGEQFF. CDR3 DNA sequence: TGTGCTCACCGGGACAGGGAATATGGTGAGCAGTTCTTC.

CDR3 sequence reads: CASSRTEAGAVAQYF. CDR3 nucleotides: TGTGCCAGCAGCCGGACCGAAGCGGGGGCCGTGGCCCAGTACTTC. The chain combines TRBV5-4 with TRBJ2-5; 8 bases match TRBD2. CDR1 is SGHNT, CDR2 YYREEE, per germline (reference sequence). J gave up 9 bases and V 4 bases, and 14 bases lay outside the gene matches. CDR3 length equals 15 residues.

The chain uses TRBV19 and TRBJ2-7; D might be TRBD1 (6 bases). CDR3 length: 14 residues. The germline V gene encodes CDR1 LNHDA and CDR2 SQIVND (reference sequence). Trimming left V 5 bases short and J 0 bases short, with 11 bases between. The CDR3 DNA sequence: TGTGCCAGTAGTCTCACAGGGAGCTCCTACGAGCAGTACTTC. This sequence encodes CASSLTGSSYEQYF.

The chain couples TRBV7-9 to TRBJ1-5; possibly TRBD1 for D (6 bases). Germline V CDR1 and CDR2: SEHNR, FQNEAQ (reference sequence). There are 13 residues in the CDR3. V was shortened by 6 bases and J by 5 bases, with 11 bases between the two germline ends. The CDR3 reads CASSGNRDQPQHF. The CDR3 region has the DNA TGTGCCAGCAGTGGAAACAGGGATCAGCCCCAGCATTTT.

The rearrangement joins TRBV2 to TRBJ1-5; 9 bases match TRBD1. Trimming took 7 bases from V and 0 from J; bases not matched to a gene: 13. The CDR3 is made up of 18 amino acids. Per germline, CDR1 SNHLY and CDR2 FYNNEI. The CDR3 reads CASNPGPGTGYSNQPQHF. The CDR3 nucleotides are TGTGCCAGCAACCCAGGCCCCGGGACAGGGTATAGCAATCAGCCCCAGCATTTT.

The chain uses TRBV4-1 and TRBJ1-6, with a tentative D call TRBD1 (5 bases). This CDR3 is built from 18 residues. In germline, CDR1 is MGHRA, CDR2 YSYEKL. V gave up 1 base and J gave up 8 bases, with 21 bases separating them. For the CDR3, the DNA is TGCGCCAGCAGCCAAGGGCCTCGGGGCGGGGGGTACGATTCACCCCTCCACTTT. It encodes CASSQGPRGGGYDSPLHF.

V and J are TRBV5-6 and TRBJ2-1; D is unresolved. CDR1 SGHDT and CDR2 YYEEEE come from the germline V gene. The CDR3 contains 11 residues. V was cut by 1 base and J by 9 bases, with 5 bases left in between. The CDR3 DNA sequence: TGTGCCAGCAGCTTGCTGTCTGAGCAGTTCTTC. Translation: CASSLLSEQFF.

The chain recombines TRBV14 with TRBJ1-2; tentatively, D is TRBD1 (5 bases). The ends were cut back, 1 base at V and 1 base at J, with 13 bases in the middle. CDR3 size: 16 residues. Germline assignment: CDR1 SGHDN and CDR2 FVKESK. This CDR3 is CASSQGPGMLNYGYTF. In DNA form, the CDR3 reads TGTGCCAGCAGCCAAGGTCCAGGGATGCTTAACTATGGCTACACCTTC.

This chain joins TRBV7-3 and TRBJ2-1, with TRBD2 matching over 9 bases. There are 15 residues in the CDR3. With 4 bases clipped from V and 8 bases from J, the junction kept 9 bases outside the gene matches. Germline CDR1 SGHTA, CDR2 FQGTGA. CDR3 loop: CASSSLGRGGYEQFF. Here the CDR3 DNA reads TGTGCCAGCAGCTCTCTTGGGCGGGGGGGCTATGAGCAGTTCTTC.

The J gene is TRBJ1-5, the V gene TRBV7-9; tentatively, D is TRBD1 (6 bases). Germline loops: CDR1 SEHNR, CDR2 FQNEAQ (reference sequence). V dropped 6 bases and J dropped 3 bases, with 12 bases sitting between them. CDR3 size: 14 residues. This CDR3 is CASSFTGNNQPQHF. CDR3 nucleotide sequence: TGTGCCAGCAGTTTCACAGGGAACAATCAGCCCCAGCATTTT.

As DNA, the CDR3 is TGTGCCAGCAGTTTTGCAGGGGTGAGTTACGAGCAGTACTTC. Translated: CASSFAGVSYEQYF. The V gene is TRBV5-5, the J gene TRBJ2-7, with D perhaps TRBD1 (6 bases). The CDR3 spans 14 residues. Germline V lookup: CDR1 SGHKS, CDR2 YYEKEE (reference sequence). V was shortened by 5 bases and J by 4 bases, with 16 bases between the two germline ends.